The T cell receptor (beta chain) described here comes from a study of OX40 agonist ivuxolimab in advanced cancers. Study context: Ivuxolimab is a fully human IgG2 antibody that activates OX40 (CD134). Among those treated, three patients had partial responses, one with hepatocellular carcinoma and two with cutaneous melanoma.

Method: immunoSEQ multiplex PCR; TCRdb's copy keeps in-frame clones and lacks some. This repertoire shows tens of thousands of clones, about 90% found once; its top ten account for 4.1%. Patients were excluded for autoimmune disease history or systemic immunosuppression. Germline V gene lookup returns CDR1 ENHRY and CDR2 SYGVKD. Trimming took off 4 bases at V and 8 bases at J, with 12 bases between the two ends. This CDR3 is built from 13 residues. Sequenced material: CD4+ or CD8+ T cells sorted from blood, taken in a trial of the OX40 agonist ivuxolimab. The rearrangement joins TRBV10-3 to TRBJ2-1; the D gene is possibly TRBD1 (6 bases). This TCR was recovered from an adult with an advanced solid tumor such as melanoma, head and neck, liver or kidney cancer. In DNA form, the CDR3 reads TGTGCCATCAGTGCACAGGGCCACGATGAGCAGTTCTTC. Encoded protein: CAISAQGHDEQFF.